These T cell receptor beta chains were read from a single sample in a study of shared clonotypes between healthy human individuals. Here immunoSEQ multiplex PCR was the method, and the copy in TCRdb shows in-frame clones only, minus some. The top ten clones hold 0.055% to 0.07% of a sample with a few hundred thousand clones, 95% to 98% of them seen once. The sequencing sample was made of naive CD4+ T cells sorted from blood. The origin of the receptors is a woman aged 30 to 39 in good health. CDR3s include the opening cysteine and the closing phenylalanine or tryptophan. The order of the fields is clone size, V gene, J gene, D gene, CDR3 length, CDR3 protein, CDR3 DNA. A D gene is named only where the DNA matches it firmly. Clone sizes are given selectively: once, few, many, or a class where the clone is expanded.

size: -
V: TRBV7-8
J: TRBJ2-6
D: TRBD1
length: 18
CDR3: CASSFRDRGYSGANVLTF
DNA: TGTGCCAGCAGCTTTAGGGACAGGGGATACTCTGGGGCCAACGTCCTGACTTTC

size: -
V: TRBV14
J: TRBJ1-5
D: -
length: 14
CDR3: CASSPTGPRQPQHF
DNA: TGTGCCAGCAGCCCCACGGGACCTCGGCAGCCCCAGCATTTT

size: -
V: TRBV11-2
J: TRBJ2-3
D: TRBD2
length: 15
CDR3: CASSFETSITDTQYF
DNA: TGTGCCAGCAGCTTTGAGACTAGCATTACAGATACGCAGTATTTT

size: -
V: TRBV27
J: TRBJ2-3
D: -
length: 13
CDR3: CASSAAPPDTQYF
DNA: TGTGCCAGCAGTGCTGCCCCCCCAGATACGCAGTATTTT

size: -
V: TRBV19
J: TRBJ2-7
D: TRBD2
length: 15
CDR3: CASSSTSGTRYEQYF
DNA: TGTGCCAGTAGTAGCACTAGCGGGACTAGGTACGAGCAGTACTTC

size: -
V: TRBV5-6
J: TRBJ2-5
D: -
length: 13
CDR3: CASSLFYQETQYF
DNA: TGTGCCAGCAGCTTGTTCTACCAAGAGACCCAGTACTTC

size: -
V: TRBV15
J: TRBJ1-1
D: TRBD1
length: 14
CDR3: CATKPGQGRTEAFF
DNA: TGTGCCACCAAACCGGGACAGGGACGCACTGAAGCTTTCTTT

size: -
V: TRBV7-3
J: TRBJ2-1
D: TRBD2
length: 15
CDR3: CASSWSSGSQDEQFF
DNA: TGTGCCAGCAGCTGGAGTAGCGGGAGTCAGGATGAGCAGTTCTTC

size: -
V: TRBV18
J: TRBJ1-4
D: TRBD1
length: 22
CDR3: CASSPPRLIPGTGNRHAEKLFF
DNA: TGTGCCAGCTCACCACCCAGACTTATTCCCGGGACAGGGAACAGGCATGCAGAAAAACTGTTTTTT

size: -
V: TRBV7-9
J: TRBJ1-5
D: -
length: 15
CDR3: CASSLTGDYNQPQHF
DNA: TGTGCCAGCAGCCTGACGGGCGACTACAATCAGCCCCAGCATTTT

size: -
V: TRBV7-8
J: TRBJ1-1
D: -
length: 14
CDR3: CASSYGPVNTEAFF
DNA: TGTGCCAGCAGCTACGGGCCCGTGAACACTGAAGCTTTCTTT

size: -
V: TRBV2
J: TRBJ2-5
D: TRBD2
length: 13
CDR3: CASLAGVAETQYF
DNA: TGTGCCAGTCTAGCGGGAGTTGCAGAGACCCAGTACTTC

size: -
V: TRBV28
J: TRBJ2-5
D: TRBD1
length: 15
CDR3: CASSPGTGHQETQYF
DNA: TGTGCCAGCAGTCCCGGGACAGGCCACCAAGAGACCCAGTACTTC

size: -
V: TRBV6-5
J: TRBJ2-7
D: TRBD2
length: 14
CDR3: CASSSGTTYYEQYF
DNA: TGTGCCAGCAGTTCCGGGACTACCTACTACGAGCAGTACTTC

size: -
V: TRBV28
J: TRBJ2-3
D: TRBD2
length: 17
CDR3: CASSLNWLADTTDTQYF
DNA: TGTGCCAGCAGTTTAAATTGGCTAGCGGATACCACAGATACGCAGTATTTT

size: -
V: TRBV6-6
J: TRBJ2-3
D: -
length: 11
CDR3: CASRSADTQYF
DNA: TGTGCCAGCAGGTCAGCAGATACGCAGTATTTT

size: -
V: TRBV13
J: TRBJ2-7
D: TRBD1
length: 14
CDR3: CASSRWTGSNEQYF
DNA: TGTGCCAGCAGCCGCTGGACAGGGAGCAACGAGCAGTACTTC

size: -
V: TRBV19
J: TRBJ1-1
D: -
length: 16
CDR3: CASSTGPRRWNTEAFF
DNA: TGTGCCAGTAGTACGGGACCTAGGAGGTGGAACACTGAAGCTTTCTTT

size: -
V: TRBV12-2
J: TRBJ2-3
D: -
length: 14
CDR3: CASRLRDGTDTQYF
DNA: TGTGCAAGTCGCCTGCGGGATGGGACAGATACGCAGTATTTT

size: -
V: TRBV5-1
J: TRBJ1-1
D: -
length: 12
CDR3: CASSLQGTEAFF
DNA: TGCGCCAGCAGCTTGCAGGGCACTGAAGCTTTCTTT

size: -
V: TRBV21-1
J: TRBJ2-4
D: -
length: 13
CDR3: CASRGTGWSIGNF
DNA: TGTGCCAGCAGGGGGACAGGTTGGAGTATCGGGAACTTC

size: -
V: TRBV21-1
J: TRBJ1-4
D: -
length: 16
CDR3: CASSTGMGPSNEKLFF
DNA: TGTGCCAGCAGCACCGGGATGGGGCCTAGTAATGAAAAACTGTTTTTT

size: -
V: TRBV9
J: TRBJ2-5
D: TRBD1
length: 16
CDR3: CASSAQMTGNQETQYF
DNA: TGTGCCAGCAGCGCCCAGATGACAGGGAACCAAGAGACCCAGTACTTC

size: -
V: TRBV28
J: TRBJ2-5
D: -
length: 14
CDR3: CASSFGGTEETQYF
DNA: TGTGCCAGCAGTTTCGGCGGGACAGAAGAGACCCAGTACTTC

size: -
V: TRBV2
J: TRBJ1-1
D: TRBD1
length: 13
CDR3: CASRSGGDTEAFF
DNA: TGTGCCAGCAGATCAGGGGGGGACACTGAAGCTTTCTTT

size: -
V: TRBV11-2
J: TRBJ2-1
D: TRBD2
length: 18
CDR3: CASSLAQWGTSGRNEQFF
DNA: TGTGCCAGCAGCTTAGCTCAGTGGGGGACTAGCGGGAGGAATGAGCAGTTCTTC

size: -
V: TRBV25-1
J: TRBJ2-1
D: TRBD2
length: 17
CDR3: CASSEIIGTSGSNEQFF
DNA: TGTGCCAGCAGTGAAATAATCGGGACTAGCGGGAGCAATGAGCAGTTCTTC

size: -
V: TRBV5-1
J: TRBJ2-2
D: -
length: 13
CDR3: CASSLTFTGELFF
DNA: TGCGCCAGCAGCTTGACCTTCACCGGGGAGCTGTTTTTT

size: -
V: TRBV5-6
J: TRBJ2-3
D: TRBD2
length: 16
CDR3: CASSLTSGNLGDTQYF
DNA: TGTGCCAGCAGCTTGACTAGCGGGAACTTAGGGGATACGCAGTATTTT

size: -
V: TRBV11-3
J: TRBJ2-1
D: TRBD1
length: 14
CDR3: CASSTTTGVHEQFF
DNA: TGTGCCAGCAGCACCACGACAGGGGTCCATGAGCAGTTCTTC

size: once
V: TRBV6-5
J: TRBJ1-1
D: -
length: 15
CDR3: CASSSLTALNTEAFF
DNA: TGTGCCAGCAGCTCCCTTACGGCCTTGAACACTGAAGCTTTCTTT

size: -
V: TRBV2
J: TRBJ1-2
D: -
length: 15
CDR3: CASSESFTVNYGYTF
DNA: TGTGCCAGCAGCGAATCCTTTACGGTGAACTATGGCTACACCTTC

size: -
V: TRBV6-4
J: TRBJ2-3
D: -
length: 14
CDR3: CASSESRSTDTQYF
DNA: TGTGCCAGCAGTGAGAGCAGGAGCACAGATACGCAGTATTTT

size: -
V: TRBV7-9
J: TRBJ2-3
D: TRBD2
length: 16
CDR3: CASSLGGAGATDTQYF
DNA: TGTGCCAGCAGCTTAGGAGGGGCGGGAGCGACAGATACGCAGTATTTT

size: -
V: TRBV5-5
J: TRBJ1-2
D: TRBD1
length: 16
CDR3: CASSLFRDRDQNGYTF
DNA: TGTGCCAGCAGCTTGTTTAGGGACAGAGACCAAAATGGCTACACCTTC

size: -
V: TRBV5-1
J: TRBJ2-1
D: TRBD2
length: 15
CDR3: CASRRGLAGNNEQFF
DNA: TGCGCCAGCAGGCGAGGACTAGCGGGAAACAATGAGCAGTTCTTC

size: -
V: TRBV9
J: TRBJ2-2
D: -
length: 15
CDR3: CASSVGGGWTGELFF
DNA: TGTGCCAGCAGCGTAGGAGGGGGGTGGACCGGGGAGCTGTTTTTT

size: -
V: TRBV6-5
J: TRBJ1-5
D: -
length: 15
CDR3: CASWSGQDGDQPQHF
DNA: TGTGCCAGCTGGTCGGGGCAGGACGGTGATCAGCCCCAGCATTTT

size: -
V: TRBV19
J: TRBJ2-7
D: -
length: 14
CDR3: CASSRTRSSYEQYF
DNA: TGTGCCAGTAGTCGGACTCGGAGCTCCTACGAGCAGTACTTC

size: -
V: TRBV27
J: TRBJ1-1
D: -
length: 18
CDR3: CASSSLQGRRKMNTEAFF
DNA: TGTGCCAGCAGTTCGCTTCAGGGTAGGAGAAAAATGAACACTGAAGCTTTCTTT

size: -
V: TRBV2
J: TRBJ1-4
D: TRBD1
length: 14
CDR3: CASRGDRVNEKLFF
DNA: TGTGCCAGCAGGGGGGACAGGGTAAATGAAAAACTGTTTTTT

size: -
V: TRBV5-1
J: TRBJ1-1
D: -
length: 14
CDR3: CASSLQGEGAEAFF
DNA: TGCGCCAGCAGCTTACAGGGTGAAGGTGCTGAAGCTTTCTTT

size: -
V: TRBV7-2
J: TRBJ1-5
D: -
length: 18
CDR3: CASSFGWGGNRGNQPQHF
DNA: TGTGCCAGCAGCTTTGGTTGGGGCGGGAACAGGGGCAATCAGCCCCAGCATTTT

size: -
V: TRBV28
J: TRBJ1-2
D: -
length: 12
CDR3: CASSRDIYGYTF
DNA: TGTGCCAGCAGCAGGGACATCTATGGCTACACCTTC

size: -
V: TRBV5-4
J: TRBJ2-3
D: TRBD2
length: 17
CDR3: CASSLASLGTNHSTQYF
DNA: TGTGCCAGCAGCTTGGCCTCCTTAGGGACTAATCATAGTACGCAGTATTTT

size: once
V: TRBV6-4
J: TRBJ2-5
D: TRBD1
length: 13
CDR3: CASSKDRGETQYF
DNA: TGTGCCAGCAGCAAAGACAGGGGAGAGACCCAGTACTTC

size: -
V: TRBV7-9
J: TRBJ2-7
D: TRBD1
length: 15
CDR3: CASTRTGTGLYEQYF
DNA: TGTGCCAGCACCAGAACCGGGACAGGACTATACGAGCAGTACTTC

size: -
V: TRBV5-4
J: TRBJ1-2
D: -
length: 13
CDR3: CASSHGGTLGYTF
DNA: TGTGCCAGCAGTCACGGGGGAACCTTGGGCTACACCTTC

size: once
V: TRBV14
J: TRBJ2-2
D: -
length: 13
CDR3: CASRDTNTGELFF
DNA: TGTGCCAGCCGGGACACGAACACCGGGGAGCTGTTTTTT

size: -
V: TRBV7-8
J: TRBJ2-3
D: TRBD1
length: 16
CDR3: CASSYEGQVRTDTQYF
DNA: TGTGCCAGCAGCTACGAGGGACAGGTTCGCACAGATACGCAGTATTTT

size: -
V: TRBV6-5
J: TRBJ2-2
D: -
length: 14
CDR3: CASKLLLHTGELFF
DNA: TGTGCCAGCAAATTATTACTTCACACCGGGGAGCTGTTTTTT

size: -
V: TRBV5-1
J: TRBJ2-3
D: -
length: 15
CDR3: CASSFQGERTDTQYF
DNA: TGCGCCAGCAGCTTTCAAGGAGAGCGCACAGATACGCAGTATTTT

size: -
V: TRBV28
J: TRBJ1-3
D: TRBD1
length: 15
CDR3: CASSPTGSSGNTIYF
DNA: TGTGCCAGCAGTCCGACAGGGTCCTCTGGAAACACCATATATTTT

size: -
V: TRBV15
J: TRBJ2-1
D: -
length: 13
CDR3: CATSRAVAGEQFF
DNA: TGTGCCACCAGCAGAGCCGTGGCTGGTGAGCAGTTCTTC

size: -
V: TRBV2
J: TRBJ2-1
D: TRBD2
length: 13
CDR3: CASRGQREGPRFF
DNA: TGTGCCAGCAGGGGCCAGCGGGAGGGGCCGCGGTTCTTC